Listed here are 20 T cell receptor beta chains from one sample, sequenced in a study of blood T cell repertoires in COVID-19. The protocol was immunoSEQ multiplex PCR, while the TCRdb copy is restricted to in-frame clones and leaves out a portion. Of roughly 68,000 clones listed, about 90% are singletons. Source material: peripheral blood. Every receptor here comes from a woman aged 50 to 60 with COVID-19, enrolled during active disease.

The chain carries TRBV28 and TRBJ1-6, with 7 bases identical to TRBD1. This CDR3 is 14 amino acids long. CDR1 MDHEN and CDR2 SYDVKM come from the germline V gene. V lost 5 bases, J lost 7 bases, and 5 bases stayed unmatched. The CDR3 nucleotides read TGTGCCAGCAGTCTCCAACAGGGGAATTCACCCCTCCACTTT. Protein sequence: CASSLQQGNSPLHF. Full variable domain (outside the CDR3, taken from reference TRBV28 and TRBJ1-6): DVKVTQSSRYLVKRTGEKVFLECVQDMDHENMFWYRQDPGLGLRLIYFSYDVKMKEKGDIPEGYSVSREKKERFSLILESASTNQTSMYLCASSLQQGNSPLHFGNGTRLTVT.

The chain employs TRBV6-6 and TRBJ1-2; D not resolved. The CDR3 length is 13 residues. The V gene's germline CDR1 is MNHNY and CDR2 SVGAGI (reference sequence). Trimming stripped 7 bases from V and 5 bases from J, with 14 bases between. The CDR3 loop reads CASMSDREYGYTF. The DNA for the CDR3 is TGTGCCAGCATGTCGGACCGGGAGTATGGCTACACCTTC.

This clone was seen just once. The chain has TRBV30 and TRBJ2-7; 11 bases align to TRBD2. Germline lookup yields CDR1 GTSNPN and CDR2 SVGIG (reference sequence). Trimming at V came to 4 bases and at J to 0 bases, leaving 2 bases not matched to a gene. There are 14 residues in the CDR3. Here the CDR3 reads CAWTTSGSSYEQYF. CDR3 bases: TGTGCCTGGACTACTAGCGGGAGCTCCTACGAGCAGTACTTC.

This rearrangement joins TRBV15 to TRBJ2-3; perhaps TRBD2 as D (5 bases). Germline V gives CDR1 LNHNV, CDR2 YYDKDF (reference sequence). V was cut by 4 bases and J by 2 bases, with 10 bases left in between. CDR3 size: 14 residues. In DNA, the CDR3 is TGTGCCACCAGCATGAGGGCCTTCACAGATACGCAGTATTTT. It yields the protein CATSMRAFTDTQYF.

The genes are TRBV2 and TRBJ1-5, with D perhaps matching TRBD1 (5 bases). CDR3 length equals 16 residues. CDR1 and CDR2 (germline): SNHLY, FYNNEI. Trimming took off 2 bases at V and 11 bases at J, with 22 bases between the two ends. CDR3 nucleotides: TGTGCCAGCAGTGAAATGCGGACGCGGTCGTCGGGGGCCCAGCATTTT. This codes for CASSEMRTRSSGAQHF.

The V gene is TRBV5-1, the J gene TRBJ1-4; possible D gene TRBD1, 5 bases. The CDR3 totals 16 residues. Looked up from germline, CDR1 is SGHRS and CDR2 is YFSETQ. The germline V and J ends were trimmed by 0 bases and 0 bases, with 9 bases remaining between them. CDR3 in amino acids: CASSLGTLATNEKLFF. In DNA, the CDR3 is TGCGCCAGCAGCTTGGGGACACTTGCAACTAATGAAAAACTGTTTTTT.

The gene calls are TRBV30 and TRBJ1-4, with a possible D match to TRBD1 (6 bases). The length of the CDR3 is 11 residues. The germline CDR1 and CDR2 sequences are GTSNPN and SVGIG (reference sequence). The V gene lost 4 bases and the J gene lost 11 bases, with 11 bases spanning the gap. CDR3 amino acids: CAWKQGMKLFF. CDR3 nucleotide sequence: TGTGCCTGGAAGCAGGGGATGAAACTGTTTTTT.

The V gene is TRBV7-2, the J gene TRBJ2-5, with 8 bases fitting TRBD1. The V gene's germline CDR1 is SGHTA and CDR2 FQGNSA. CDR3 length: 14 residues. With 6 bases clipped from V and 4 bases from J, the junction kept 7 bases outside the gene matches. The CDR3 DNA sequence: TGTGCCAGCAGGCGTCAGACAGGGGTAGAGACCCAGTACTTC. It encodes CASRRQTGVETQYF.

The rearrangement uses TRBV28 and TRBJ2-3, with TRBD1 matching 7 bases. The CDR3 is made up of 16 amino acids. V lost 6 bases, J lost 2 bases, and 11 bases stayed unmatched. Germline CDR1 and CDR2: MDHEN and SYDVKM. The CDR3 loop is CASSTDREGPTDTQYF. In DNA, the CDR3 is TGTGCCAGCAGCACCGACAGGGAAGGCCCCACAGATACGCAGTATTTT.

Comment on this clone: This CDR3 is also generated by other DNA sequences in the sample. J is TRBJ2-3 and V is TRBV7-3; 7 bases map to TRBD1. CDR3 size: 15 residues. The ends lost 5 bases at V and 0 bases at J; junction bases unmatched: 5. Germline V gene data show CDR1 as SGHTA and CDR2 as FQGTGA. CDR3 sequence: CASSRAGGSTDTQYF. The CDR3, as DNA: TGTGCCAGCAGCCGAGCAGGGGGAAGCACAGATACGCAGTATTTT.

The gene calls are TRBV6-5 and TRBJ2-7; D might be TRBD2 (5 bases). CDR3 length: 14 amino acids. CDR1 and CDR2 from the germline V gene are MNHEY and SVGAGI. With 8 bases removed from V and 4 bases from J, the gap between germline ends came to 18 bases. The DNA for the CDR3 is TGTGCCAGCTCTCTCGGGCGGGTGGCGTACGAGCAGTACTTC. Translated, it gives CASSLGRVAYEQYF.

This rearrangement joins TRBV7-3 to TRBJ1-5; 10 positions agree with TRBD1. This CDR3 has 17 residues. Per germline, CDR1 SGHTA and CDR2 FQGTGA. Unmatched junction bases numbered 12, after V lost 3 bases and J lost 7 bases. The CDR3 DNA reads TGTGCCAGCAGCTTTACACTTCCGGGACAGGGGATGCAGCCCCAGCATTTT. This gives the protein CASSFTLPGQGMQPQHF.

V usage is TRBV28 and J usage is TRBJ2-7, with TRBD1 as a possible D gene (6 bases). This CDR3 has 14 amino acids. Germline CDR1 MDHEN, CDR2 SYDVKM. With 6 bases removed from V and 7 bases from J, the gap between germline ends came to 19 bases. DNA for the CDR3: TGTGCCAGCAGCTTGACAGGAGGCGGCCTGGAGCAGTACTTC. It yields the protein CASSLTGGGLEQYF.

The sample holds a few counts of this clone. V gene TRBV7-2 combines with J gene TRBJ1-2, with a weak D call TRBD1 (6 bases). Between the trimmed V and J ends, which lost 4 bases and 5 bases, there was a span of 11 bases. This CDR3 is built from 13 residues. The germline gives CDR1 SGHTA, CDR2 FQGNSA. The CDR3 DNA follows: TGTGCCAGCAGCTCCGACAGGTTATATGGCTACACCTTC. Protein sequence: CASSSDRLYGYTF.

In its sample, this clone was seen a few times. The chain carries TRBV3-1 (or the pseudogene TRBV3-2) and TRBJ2-7; D might be TRBD2 (6 bases). Germline V gene lookup returns CDR1 LGHDT and CDR2 YNNKEL (reference sequence). CDR3 length equals 13 residues. V lost 4 bases and J lost 9, with 16 bases in between. This CDR3 reads CASSRYRMGGQYF. The DNA for the CDR3 is TGTGCCAGCAGCCGGTATCGGATGGGAGGGCAGTACTTC.

J is TRBJ1-5 and V is TRBV7-9, with TRBD1 identical over 8 bases. Germline CDR1 and CDR2: SEHNR and FQNEAQ (reference sequence). The junction had 5 bases not matched to a gene; V was cut back by 5 bases and J by 5 bases. This CDR3 comprises 14 residues. CDR3: CASSKDRVDQPQHF. CDR3 sequence (DNA): TGTGCCAGCAGCAAGGACAGGGTGGATCAGCCCCAGCATTTT.

Note on this clone: It is unclear where the CDR3 begins or ends on the DNA, so no DNA is shown, and the CDR3 is as TCRdb lists it. J is TRBJ2-1 and V is TRBV28; whether TRBD2, the table's D call, matches the DNA was not checked. Termini included, the CDR3 measures 13 amino acids. Germline-derived CDR1 and CDR2 are MDHEN and SYDVKM. This CDR3 is CASSSSTSNEQFF.

The rearrangement joins TRBV6-1 to TRBJ2-3; D might be TRBD2 (6 bases). CDR1 is MNHNS and CDR2 is SASEGT in the germline V gene. V lost 3 bases and J lost 2, with 12 bases in between. This CDR3 has 15 residues. Written as DNA, the CDR3 is TGTGCCAGCAGTGAGGGCGGGGCTTACACAGATACGCAGTATTTT. Translating it yields CASSEGGAYTDTQYF.

This sequence joins TRBV5-1 and TRBJ2-1; TRBD2 agrees at 14 bases. V shed 4 bases, J shed 4 bases, and the junction held 1 base outside the gene matches. The CDR3 runs to 15 residues. Per germline, CDR1 SGHRS and CDR2 YFSETQ. In nucleotides, the CDR3 is TGCGCCAGCAGCCGGACTAGCGGGGGGTACAATGAGCAGTTCTTC. Translation: CASSRTSGGYNEQFF. Looking up the rest from reference TRBV5-1 and TRBJ2-1 gives the full variable domain: KAGVTQTPRYLIKTRGQQVTLSCSPISGHRSVSWYQQTPGQGLQFLFEYFSETQRNKGNFPGRFSGRQFSNSRSEMNVSTLELGDSALYLCASSRTSGGYNEQFFGPGTRLTVL.

The rearrangement joins TRBV18 to TRBJ1-3; TRBD1 matches at 7 bases. The CDR3 is 16 residues long. The germline V gene has CDR1 KGHSH and CDR2 LQKENI. With V trimmed by 3 bases and J by 0 bases, 5 bases remained unmatched. The CDR3 protein is CASSPRDRSSGNTIYF. CDR3 sequence (DNA): TGTGCCAGCTCACCCCGGGACAGAAGCTCTGGAAACACCATATATTTT. The variable domain in full, completed from reference TRBV18 and TRBJ1-3, reads NAGVMQNPRHLVRRRGQEARLRCSPMKGHSHVYWYRQLPEEGLKFMVYLQKENIIDESGMPKERFSAEFPKEGPSILRIQQVVRGDSAAYFCASSPRDRSSGNTIYFGEGSWLTVV.